The next 13 T cell receptor beta chains were all read from a single sample in a study of identifying expanded T cells in peripheral blood. TCRdb's table, derived via immunoSEQ multiplex PCR, lists solely in-frame clones and lacks some. This sample has some 76,000 clones, with roughly 88% found just once. The specimen sequenced was blood. The receptors come from a person between 18 and 75 years old in good health.

The chain recombines TRBV2 with TRBJ2-2, with D unclear. V lost 4 bases and J lost 4, with 10 bases in between. Germline V gene lookup returns CDR1 SNHLY and CDR2 FYNNEI. This CDR3 is built from 14 residues. For the CDR3, the DNA is TGTGCCAGCAGTGGATTAGAAGGCACCGGGGAGCTGTTTTTT. Its protein is CASSGLEGTGELFF.

The rearrangement links TRBV5-4 to TRBJ2-1, with D perhaps TRBD2 (5 bases). CDR1 SGHNT and CDR2 YYREEE come from the germline V gene (reference sequence). V was cut by 1 base and J by 6 bases, with 11 bases left in between. The CDR3 length is 14 residues. CDR3 DNA sequence: TGTGCCAGCAGCTTGCGGGGTCGAGCCAATGAGCAGTTCTTC. Encoded protein: CASSLRGRANEQFF.

This clone occurred once. This rearrangement joins TRBV5-4 to TRBJ2-3, with 9 bases identical to TRBD1. The CDR3 is made up of 14 amino acids. Germline CDR1 reads SGHNT; CDR2 reads YYREEE (reference sequence). After removal of 4 bases from V and 3 bases from J, the junction contained 3 bases not matched to a gene. In DNA form, the CDR3 reads TGTGCCAGCAGCCCCGACAGGGGGACAGATACGCAGTATTTT. It translates to CASSPDRGTDTQYF.

V and J are TRBV2 and TRBJ2-5; no definite D call. Germline V gene lookup returns CDR1 SNHLY and CDR2 FYNNEI. Trimming pared 7 bases from V and 5 bases from J, leaving 11 bases between. The CDR3 totals 12 residues. This chain's CDR3 is CASIPIRETQYF. The CDR3 DNA is TGTGCCAGCATTCCGATTAGGGAGACCCAGTACTTC.

The V and J genes are TRBV2 and TRBJ1-1, with D hard to call. Trimming removed 2 bases at V and 0 bases at J, with 10 bases between. Germline V gene lookup returns CDR1 SNHLY and CDR2 FYNNEI. The CDR3 runs to 15 residues. CDR3 protein: CASSENHSVNTEAFF. CDR3 nucleotide sequence: TGTGCCAGCAGTGAAAATCATTCAGTGAACACTGAAGCTTTCTTT.

The chain combines TRBV5-1 with TRBJ1-1; TRBD1 might be the D (5 bases). Germline CDR1 is SGHRS and CDR2 is YFSETQ. The CDR3 contains 13 residues. Trimming removed 5 bases at V and 5 bases at J, with 13 bases between. The CDR3 loop is CASSYGGNTEAFF. Written as DNA, the CDR3 is TGCGCCAGCAGTTACGGGGGTAATACTGAAGCTTTCTTT. Drawing the rest from reference TRBV5-1 and TRBJ1-1, the complete variable domain is KAGVTQTPRYLIKTRGQQVTLSCSPISGHRSVSWYQQTPGQGLQFLFEYFSETQRNKGNFPGRFSGRQFSNSRSEMNVSTLELGDSALYLCASSYGGNTEAFFGQGTRLTVV.

The CDR3 DNA reads as TGTGCCAGCAGCGGACAGGGGTTCGATGGCTACACCTTC. This translates into CASSGQGFDGYTF. The chain has TRBV9 and TRBJ1-2, with TRBD1 identical over 8 bases. Germline CDR1 is SGDLS and CDR2 is YYNGEE. This CDR3 has 13 amino acids. J was trimmed by 6 bases and V by 3 bases; bases with no gene match: 4.

The chain uses TRBV6-5 and TRBJ1-6, with 8 positions matching TRBD1. CDR3 length: 15 residues. The junction had 10 bases not matched to a gene; V was cut back by 6 bases and J by 9 bases. The germline gives CDR1 MNHEY, CDR2 SVGAGI. CDR3 sequence (DNA): TGTGCCAGCAGAGACCGGACAGGGAGGGGTTCACCCCTCCACTTT. The encoded protein is CASRDRTGRGSPLHF.

This chain uses TRBV10-3 with TRBJ1-1; D is unresolved. The CDR3 covers 13 residues. V was trimmed by 6 bases and J by 0 bases, leaving 8 bases between them. Germline-derived CDR1 and CDR2 are ENHRY and SYGVKD. The CDR3 nucleotides are TGTGCCATCAGCGCAGAGTTGAACACTGAAGCTTTCTTT. Residues: CAISAELNTEAFF.

The rearrangement uses TRBV6-5 and TRBJ1-6, with D perhaps TRBD1 (5 bases). Per germline, CDR1 MNHEY and CDR2 SVGAGI. Trimming pared 6 bases from V and 6 bases from J, leaving 15 bases between. The CDR3 has 15 residues. The CDR3 reads CASRRQIGGNSPLHF. As DNA, the CDR3 is TGTGCCAGCAGACGACAGATTGGGGGTAATTCACCCCTCCACTTT.

The rearrangement uses TRBV7-2 and TRBJ2-7; 8 nucleotides align to TRBD1. V was pared by 4 bases and J by 3 bases, with 8 bases of the junction left unmatched. CDR1 and CDR2 (germline): SGHTA, FQGNSA. This CDR3 contains 15 residues. The DNA for the CDR3 is TGTGCCAGCAGCTCGCCCAGGACAGGGATCTACGAGCAGTACTTC. Amino acid sequence: CASSSPRTGIYEQYF. Full variable domain (outside the CDR3, taken from reference TRBV7-2 and TRBJ2-7): GAGVSQSPSNKVTEKGKDVELRCDPISGHTALYWYRQSLGQGLEFLIYFQGNSAPDKSGLPSDRFSAERTGGSVSTLTIQRTQQEDSAVYLCASSSPRTGIYEQYFGPGTRLTVT.

The CDR3 loop is CASSDLVPGANVLTF. CDR3 DNA sequence: TGTGCCAGCAGTGATTTAGTACCTGGGGCCAACGTCCTGACTTTC. The gene calls are TRBV2 and TRBJ2-6; no firm D call. Germline assignment: CDR1 SNHLY and CDR2 FYNNEI. The CDR3 is made up of 15 amino acids. V was trimmed by 3 bases and J by 2 bases, leaving 8 bases between them.

The rearrangement links TRBV2 to TRBJ2-1; possible D gene TRBD1, 5 bases. The CDR3 extends over 12 amino acids. The germline V gene has CDR1 SNHLY and CDR2 FYNNEI. V was cut by 2 bases and J by 9 bases, with 8 bases left in between. The DNA for the CDR3 is TGTGCCAGCAGTGAACAGGGAACTGAGCAGTTCTTC. It translates to CASSEQGTEQFF.